The 10 T cell receptor beta chains below were found in one sample sequenced in a study of blood T cells in healthy people across ages. It was with a sample-barcoded 5' primer and a J-beta primer mix that a second PCR of about 6 to 12 cycles was run. TCRdb passed the 5' RACE reads through MiXCR, listing each CDR3 protein once. The sample has about 1.4 million distinct CDR3 sequences; 59% are singletons. Sample: blood. These receptor sequences come from a man in his late teens or twenties in good health.

The chain is built from TRBV27 and TRBJ1-5, with TRBD1 matching over 11 bases. J lost 6 bases, V lost 4 bases, and 8 bases had no gene match. CDR3 size: 16 residues. Germline V CDR1 and CDR2: MNHEY, SMNVEV (reference sequence). CDR3 protein: CASSSTGTGGSQPQHF. In DNA, the CDR3 is TGTGCCAGCAGTTCCACGGGGACAGGGGGGAGTCAGCCCCAGCATTTT.

The chain links TRBV4-1 to TRBJ2-2, with 8 bases that match TRBD2. CDR3 length: 16 residues. With 1 base clipped from V and 5 bases from J, the junction kept 6 bases outside the gene matches. The germline gives CDR1 MGHRA, CDR2 YSYEKL. The CDR3 DNA reads as TGCGCCAGCAGCCAAGCAGCTAGCGGGTGGACCGGGGAGCTGTTTTTT. Encoded protein: CASSQAASGWTGELFF.

The gene calls are TRBV5-5 and TRBJ2-1, with D hard to call. This CDR3 region has 16 residues. Germline V lookup: CDR1 SGHKS, CDR2 YYEKEE (reference sequence). V shed 0 bases and J shed 3 bases, with 13 bases lying between them. CDR3 coding DNA: TGTGCCAGCAGCTTGGGGCTGTCCACCGTCTACAATGAGCAGTTCTTC. Residues: CASSLGLSTVYNEQFF.

This chain uses TRBV29-1 with TRBJ2-1; perhaps TRBD1 as D (5 bases). The CDR3 totals 13 residues. Germline lookup yields CDR1 SQVTM and CDR2 ANQGSEA. With 7 bases removed from V and 4 bases from J, the gap between germline ends came to 14 bases. CDR3 nucleotides: TGCAGCGGTAGTAGGGGTTCGTACAATGAGCAGTTCTTC. Protein: CSGSRGSYNEQFF.

This clonotype was recorded once. The junction departs from the called germline gene at one end, perhaps through a read error. This sequence joins TRBV14 and TRBJ2-1, with 10 bases aligning to TRBD2. CDR3 length equals 18 residues. The germline CDR1 and CDR2 sequences are SGHDN and FVKESK. The CDR3 reads CASSKEGLAGALANEQFF. The CDR3 coding sequence is TGTGCCAGCAGCAAAGAGGGGCTAGCGGGGGCCCTCGCCAATGAGCAGTTCTTC.

This clonotype turned up a few times. The chain uses TRBV27 and TRBJ1-2; a possible D gene is TRBD1 (5 bases). The length of the CDR3 is 15 residues. Germline values: CDR1 MNHEY, CDR2 SMNVEV (reference sequence). V was clipped by 6 bases and J by 4 bases, with 18 bases between them. The CDR3 coding sequence is TGTGCCAGCAGATCTCCGATCACTGGGGGCTATGGCTACACCTTC. Encoded protein: CASRSPITGGYGYTF.

The rearrangement joins TRBV4-3 to TRBJ2-5, with D possibly TRBD2 on 5 matching bases. CDR1 and CDR2 from the germline V gene are LGHNA and YSLEER. The CDR3 has 15 residues. The V gene lost 0 bases and the J gene lost 1 base, with 9 bases spanning the gap. CDR3 protein: CASSQDVGIQETQYF. The CDR3 DNA is TGCGCCAGCAGCCAAGATGTCGGGATCCAAGAGACCCAGTACTTC.

This clonotype turned up a few times. The rearrangement joins TRBV9 to TRBJ1-2; possible D gene TRBD1, 6 bases. The CDR3 totals 13 residues. The germline V gene encodes CDR1 SGDLS and CDR2 YYNGEE. V was pared by 3 bases and J by 8 bases, with 14 bases between. This chain's CDR3 is CASSARGVWGYTF. The CDR3 DNA reads TGTGCCAGCAGCGCCAGGGGAGTCTGGGGCTACACCTTC.

The chain couples TRBV4-1 to TRBJ2-1; 10 nucleotides match TRBD2. The CDR3 is made up of 17 amino acids. Trimming took 3 bases from V and 2 from J; bases not matched to a gene: 7. Germline CDR1 is MGHRA and CDR2 is YSYEKL. The CDR3 protein is CASSHPSGSGTYNEQFF. As DNA, the CDR3 is TGCGCCAGCAGCCACCCTAGCGGGAGTGGGACCTACAATGAGCAGTTCTTC.

The sample holds a few counts of this clonotype. The chain carries TRBV6-2 or TRBV6-3 and TRBJ2-3; 7 bases match TRBD1. Germline values: CDR1 MNHEY, CDR2 SVGEGT. After removal of 7 bases from V and 6 bases from J, the junction contained 10 bases not matched to a gene. This CDR3 contains 14 residues. The CDR3 reads CASTKGADFDTQYF. CDR3 DNA: TGTGCCAGCACTAAGGGGGCCGACTTCGATACGCAGTATTTT.